Listed below are T cell receptor beta chains from one sample, sequenced in a study of cytomegalovirus exposure and HLA in healthy donors. Clones were sequenced by immunoSEQ multiplex PCR, and TCRdb holds only the in-frame ones, with some missing. The data hold about 240,000 clones, with around 86% observed a single time. What was sequenced was PBMCs. The source of these receptors is a woman under 40 in good health and CMV-seropositive. Both conserved end residues are part of each CDR3. D genes are given only for firm matches. Size is omitted from some rows. Given values are once, few, many or a class for expanded clones.

.	TRBD2	TRBV10-1	TRBJ2-7	CASSSTGTRKQYF	TGCGCCAGCAGCTCTACCGGGACTAGAAAACAGTACTTC
once	TRBD1	TRBV13	TRBJ2-1	CASSPDRGRSYNEQFF	TGTGCCAGCAGCCCGGACAGGGGGCGATCCTACAATGAGCAGTTCTTC
.	TRBD2	TRBV10-3	TRBJ2-3	CAISEPDTGGADTQYF	TGTGCCATCAGTGAACCGGACACGGGGGGGGCAGATACGCAGTATTTT
.	.	TRBV28	TRBJ2-2	CASRPGQNTGELFF	TGTGCCAGCAGGCCAGGACAGAACACCGGGGAGCTGTTTTTT
.	TRBD1	TRBV28	TRBJ1-2	CASSLSTGGLYGYTF	TGTGCCAGCAGTTTAAGTACAGGGGGCCTCTATGGCTACACCTTC
once	.	TRBV15	TRBJ2-7	CATSKTGTRSSYEQYF	TGTGCCACCAGCAAAACGGGGACAAGGAGCTCCTACGAGCAGTACTTC
.	TRBD1	TRBV6-6	TRBJ1-2	CASSSQGDNYGYTF	TGTGCCAGCAGTTCACAGGGGGATAACTATGGCTACACCTTC
.	TRBD2	TRBV28	TRBJ2-7	CASSFPSGSSYEQYF	TGTGCCAGCAGTTTTCCTAGCGGGAGCTCCTACGAGCAGTACTTC
.	.	TRBV15	TRBJ2-5	CATSRDPTGEETQYF	TGTGCCACCAGCAGAGATCCGACAGGAGAAGAGACCCAGTACTTC
.	.	TRBV7-9	TRBJ2-3	CASSLWGLITSDTQYF	TGTGCCAGCAGCCTTTGGGGACTGATAACGTCGGATACGCAGTATTTT
.	.	TRBV6-1	TRBJ1-5	CASRHLWEGQPQHF	TGTGCCAGCCGGCATTTATGGGAGGGCCAGCCCCAGCATTTT
many	TRBD1	TRBV10-2	TRBJ1-2	CASNLGQGVYGYTF	TGCGCCAGCAATCTTGGACAGGGGGTCTATGGCTACACCTTC
.	.	TRBV6-5	TRBJ2-7	CASSYGTRGTYEQYF	TGTGCCAGCAGTTACGGGACTCGCGGGACGTACGAGCAGTACTTT
.	.	TRBV4-2	TRBJ2-1	CASSQPSGGLPYNEQFF	TGTGCCAGCAGCCAGCCGTCCGGAGGACTACCCTACAATGAGCAGTTCTTC
few	TRBD1	TRBV5-1	TRBJ2-7	CASSLGGQGAGEQYF	TGCGCCAGCAGCTTGGGAGGACAGGGGGCAGGCGAGCAGTACTTC
.	TRBD2	TRBV9	TRBJ2-3	CASSPPGLAESTDTQYF	TGTGCCAGCAGCCCCCCAGGACTAGCGGAAAGCACAGATACGCAGTATTTT
.	.	TRBV29-1	TRBJ2-7	CSVEEAGTPYYEQYF	TGCAGCGTTGAAGAAGCAGGGACACCATACTACGAGCAGTACTTC
.	.	TRBV7-9	TRBJ1-2	CASSLGRPNNYGYTF	TGTGCCAGCAGCTTAGGGAGGCCCAACAACTATGGCTACACCTTC
.	.	TRBV28	TRBJ1-5	CASSLRGGGNQPQHF	TGTGCCAGCAGCCTACGAGGAGGGGGCAATCAGCCCCAGCATTTT
.	TRBD1	TRBV19	TRBJ1-5	CASSMVGTDNQPQHF	TGTGCCAGTAGTATGGTAGGGACAGACAATCAGCCCCAGCATTTT
.	TRBD1	TRBV28	TRBJ1-1	CASSPPDRADEAFF	TGTGCCAGCAGTCCACCGGACAGGGCGGATGAAGCTTTCTTT
once	TRBD1	TRBV28	TRBJ1-5	CASSSRQGYQPQHF	TGTGCCAGCAGTTCCCGACAGGGTTATCAGCCCCAGCATTTT
.	TRBD2	TRBV27	TRBJ2-1	CASRAYSGMDNEQFF	TGTGCCAGCAGGGCGTACAGCGGGATGGATAATGAGCAGTTCTTC
.	TRBD1	TRBV28	TRBJ2-7	CASSLQGASYEQYF	TGTGCCAGCAGTCTACAGGGGGCCTCCTACGAGCAGTACTTC
.	.	TRBV6-1	TRBJ1-2	CASSGTGTTNYGYTF	TGTGCCAGCAGTGGAACCGGGACAACTAACTATGGCTACACCTTC
.	TRBD2	TRBV6-1	TRBJ2-4	CASSAGLAGGFVKNIQYF	TGTGCCAGCAGTGCAGGACTAGCGGGAGGTTTCGTCAAAAACATTCAGTACTTC
.	TRBD2	TRBV10-3	TRBJ2-5	CAISEVFGGTSGSPETQYF	TGTGCCATCAGTGAGGTTTTTGGGGGGACTAGCGGGAGTCCGGAGACCCAGTACTTC
.	.	TRBV7-8	TRBJ2-7	CASSLGGTSTEQYF	TGTGCCAGCAGCTTAGGGGGGACTTCAACCGAGCAGTACTTC
.	.	TRBV6-5	TRBJ1-4	CASSLQSNNEKLFF	TGTGCCAGCAGTTTACAGTCGAATAATGAAAAACTGTTTTTT
.	.	TRBV5-6	TRBJ2-7	CASSLFHYEQYF	TGTGCCAGCAGCTTGTTCCACTACGAGCAGTACTTC
few	.	TRBV19	TRBJ1-3	CASSDTPGNTIYF	TGTGCCAGTAGTGACACACCTGGAAACACCATATATTTT
.	TRBD1	TRBV7-9	TRBJ2-1	CASSPTQGRNNEQFF	TGTGCCAGCAGCCCTACACAGGGGAGAAACAATGAGCAGTTCTTC
.	TRBD1	TRBV7-9	TRBJ1-1	CASSSGQGGFLAFF	TGTGCCAGCAGCAGCGGACAGGGAGGGTTCTTGGCTTTCTTT
.	TRBD1	TRBV5-1	TRBJ1-1	CASSSRDSEAFF	TGCGCCAGCAGCTCCCGGGACAGTGAAGCTTTCTTT
.	.	TRBV7-9	TRBJ2-7	CASSLGRMGGRHEQYF	TGTGCCAGCAGCTTAGGTCGTATGGGGGGAAGGCACGAGCAGTACTTC